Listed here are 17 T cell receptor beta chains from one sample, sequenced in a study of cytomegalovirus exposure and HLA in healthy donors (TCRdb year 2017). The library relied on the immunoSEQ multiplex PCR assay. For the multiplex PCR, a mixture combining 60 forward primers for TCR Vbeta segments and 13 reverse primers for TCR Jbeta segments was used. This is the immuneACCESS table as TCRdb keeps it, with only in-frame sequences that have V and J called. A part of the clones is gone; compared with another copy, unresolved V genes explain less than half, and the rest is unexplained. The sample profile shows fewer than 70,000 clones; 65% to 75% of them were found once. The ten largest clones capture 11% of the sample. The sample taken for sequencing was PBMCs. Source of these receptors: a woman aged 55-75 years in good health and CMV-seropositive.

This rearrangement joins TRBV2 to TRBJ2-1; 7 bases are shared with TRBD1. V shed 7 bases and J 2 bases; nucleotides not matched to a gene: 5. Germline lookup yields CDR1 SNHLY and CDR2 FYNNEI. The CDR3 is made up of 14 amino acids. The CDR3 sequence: CASTGQVTYNEQFF. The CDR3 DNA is TGTGCCAGCACCGGACAGGTCACCTACAATGAGCAGTTCTTC.

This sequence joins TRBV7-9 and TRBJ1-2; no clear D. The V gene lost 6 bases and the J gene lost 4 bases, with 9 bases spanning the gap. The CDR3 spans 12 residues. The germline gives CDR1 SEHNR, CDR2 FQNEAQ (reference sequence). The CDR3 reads CASSSDAYGYTF. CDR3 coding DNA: TGTGCCAGCAGTTCAGATGCCTATGGCTACACCTTC.

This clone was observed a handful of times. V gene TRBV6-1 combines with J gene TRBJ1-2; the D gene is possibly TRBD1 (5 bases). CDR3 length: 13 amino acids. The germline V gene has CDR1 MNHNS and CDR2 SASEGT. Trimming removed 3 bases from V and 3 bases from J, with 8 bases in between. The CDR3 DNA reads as TGTGCCAGCAGTGAGGGGGGTGACTATGGCTACACCTTC. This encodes CASSEGGDYGYTF.

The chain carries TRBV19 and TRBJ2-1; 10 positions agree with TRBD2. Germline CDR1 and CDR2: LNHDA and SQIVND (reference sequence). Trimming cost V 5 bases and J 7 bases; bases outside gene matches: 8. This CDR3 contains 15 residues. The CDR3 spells CASSVQPGLANEQFF. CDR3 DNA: TGTGCCAGTAGTGTCCAACCGGGACTAGCGAATGAGCAGTTCTTC.

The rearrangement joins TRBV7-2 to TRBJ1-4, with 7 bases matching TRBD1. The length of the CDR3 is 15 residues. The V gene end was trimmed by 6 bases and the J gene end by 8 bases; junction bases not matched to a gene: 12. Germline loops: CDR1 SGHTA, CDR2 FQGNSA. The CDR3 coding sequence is TGTGCCAGCAGACCATACGACAGGGAGCAAGAAAAACTGTTTTTT. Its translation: CASRPYDREQEKLFF.

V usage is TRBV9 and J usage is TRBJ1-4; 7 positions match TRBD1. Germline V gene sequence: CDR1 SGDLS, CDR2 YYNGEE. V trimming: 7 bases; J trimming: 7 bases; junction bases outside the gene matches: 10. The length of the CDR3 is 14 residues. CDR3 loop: CASPLTGSREKLFF. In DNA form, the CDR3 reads TGTGCCAGCCCTCTGACAGGGTCGCGTGAAAAACTGTTTTTT.

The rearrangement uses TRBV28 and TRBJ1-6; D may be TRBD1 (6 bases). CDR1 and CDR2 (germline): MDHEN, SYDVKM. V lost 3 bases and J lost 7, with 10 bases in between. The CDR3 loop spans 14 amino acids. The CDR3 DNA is TGTGCCAGCAGTTTGGGACACCTAAATTCACCCCTCCACTTT. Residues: CASSLGHLNSPLHF.

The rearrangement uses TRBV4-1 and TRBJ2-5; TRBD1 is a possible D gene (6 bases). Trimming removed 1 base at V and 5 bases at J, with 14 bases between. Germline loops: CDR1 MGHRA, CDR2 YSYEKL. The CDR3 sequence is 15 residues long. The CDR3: CASSQVLGAVETQYF. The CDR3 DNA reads TGCGCCAGCAGCCAAGTTCTGGGGGCGGTGGAGACCCAGTACTTC.

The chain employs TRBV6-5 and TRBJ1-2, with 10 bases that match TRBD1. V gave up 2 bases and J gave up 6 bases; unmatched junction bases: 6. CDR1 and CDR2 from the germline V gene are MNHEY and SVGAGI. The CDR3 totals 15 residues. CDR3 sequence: CASSYATGTGDGYTF. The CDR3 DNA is TGTGCCAGCAGTTACGCAACCGGGACAGGGGATGGCTACACCTTC.

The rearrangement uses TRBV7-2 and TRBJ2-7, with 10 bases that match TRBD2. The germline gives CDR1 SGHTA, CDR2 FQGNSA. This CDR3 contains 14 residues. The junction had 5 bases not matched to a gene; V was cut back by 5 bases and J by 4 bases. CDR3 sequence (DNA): TGTGCCAGCAGCAGGAGCGGGGGGGCTTACGAGCAGTACTTC. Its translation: CASSRSGGAYEQYF.

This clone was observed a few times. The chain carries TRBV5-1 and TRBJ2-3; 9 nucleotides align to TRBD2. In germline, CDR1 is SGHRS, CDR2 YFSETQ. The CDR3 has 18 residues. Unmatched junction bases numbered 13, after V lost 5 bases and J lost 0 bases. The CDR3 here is CASRLRGLAQVSTDTQYF. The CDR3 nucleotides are TGCGCCAGCAGACTACGAGGACTAGCGCAAGTAAGCACAGATACGCAGTATTTT. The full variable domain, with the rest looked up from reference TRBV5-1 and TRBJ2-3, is KAGVTQTPRYLIKTRGQQVTLSCSPISGHRSVSWYQQTPGQGLQFLFEYFSETQRNKGNFPGRFSGRQFSNSRSEMNVSTLELGDSALYLCASRLRGLAQVSTDTQYFGPGTRLTVL.

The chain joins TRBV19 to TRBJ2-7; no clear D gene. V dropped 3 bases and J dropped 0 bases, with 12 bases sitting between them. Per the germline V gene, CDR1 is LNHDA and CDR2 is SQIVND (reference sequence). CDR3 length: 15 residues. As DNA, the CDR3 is TGTGCCAGTAGTATGGCTGCCCGTACCTCCTACGAGCAGTACTTC. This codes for CASSMAARTSYEQYF.

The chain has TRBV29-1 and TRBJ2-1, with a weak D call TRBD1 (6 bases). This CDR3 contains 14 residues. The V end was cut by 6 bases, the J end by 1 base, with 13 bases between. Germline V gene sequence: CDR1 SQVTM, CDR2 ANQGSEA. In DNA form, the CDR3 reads TGCAGCGTGGGGGTGACAGGATCCTACAATGAGCAGTTCTTC. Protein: CSVGVTGSYNEQFF.

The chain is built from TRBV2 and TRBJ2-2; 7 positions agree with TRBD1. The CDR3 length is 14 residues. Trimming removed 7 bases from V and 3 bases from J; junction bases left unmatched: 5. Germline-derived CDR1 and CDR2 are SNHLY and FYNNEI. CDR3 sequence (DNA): TGTGCCAGCAATGGACAGGTGTACACCGGGGAGCTGTTTTTT. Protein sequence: CASNGQVYTGELFF.

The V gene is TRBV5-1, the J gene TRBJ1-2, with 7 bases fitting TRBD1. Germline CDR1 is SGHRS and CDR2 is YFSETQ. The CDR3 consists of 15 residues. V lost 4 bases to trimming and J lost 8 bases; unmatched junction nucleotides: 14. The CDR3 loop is CASSRDRDAAEGYTF. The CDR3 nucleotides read TGCGCCAGCAGCCGCGACAGGGATGCGGCGGAAGGCTACACCTTC.

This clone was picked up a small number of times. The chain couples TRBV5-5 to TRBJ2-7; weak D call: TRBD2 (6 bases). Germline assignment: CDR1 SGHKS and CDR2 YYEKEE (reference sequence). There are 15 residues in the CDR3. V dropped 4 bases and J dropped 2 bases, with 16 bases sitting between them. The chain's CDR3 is CASSTPGTGTYEQYF. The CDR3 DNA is TGTGCCAGCAGCACCCCCGGGACTGGAACCTACGAGCAGTACTTC.

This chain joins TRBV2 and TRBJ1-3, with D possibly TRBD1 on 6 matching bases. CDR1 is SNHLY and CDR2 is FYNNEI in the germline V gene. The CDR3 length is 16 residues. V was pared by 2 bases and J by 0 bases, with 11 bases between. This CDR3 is CASSEQTGISGNTIYF. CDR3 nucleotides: TGTGCCAGCAGTGAACAGACAGGTATCTCTGGAAACACCATATATTTT.